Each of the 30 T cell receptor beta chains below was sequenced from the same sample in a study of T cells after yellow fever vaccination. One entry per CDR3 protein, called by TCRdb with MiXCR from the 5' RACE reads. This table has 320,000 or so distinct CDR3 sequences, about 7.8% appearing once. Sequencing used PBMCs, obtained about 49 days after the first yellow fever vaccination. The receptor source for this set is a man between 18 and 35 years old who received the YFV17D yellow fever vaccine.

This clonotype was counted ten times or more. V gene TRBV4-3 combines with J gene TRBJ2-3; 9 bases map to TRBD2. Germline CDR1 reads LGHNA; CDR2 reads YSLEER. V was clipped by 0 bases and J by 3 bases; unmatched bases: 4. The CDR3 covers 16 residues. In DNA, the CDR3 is TGCGCCAGCAGCCAAGATCTGCGGGGGGGGACAGATACGCAGTATTTT. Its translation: CASSQDLRGGTDTQYF.

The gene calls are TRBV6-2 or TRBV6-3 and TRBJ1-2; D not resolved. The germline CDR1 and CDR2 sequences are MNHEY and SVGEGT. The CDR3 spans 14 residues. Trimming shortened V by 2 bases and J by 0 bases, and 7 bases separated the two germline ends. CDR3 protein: CASSYRSANYGYTF. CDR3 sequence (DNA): TGTGCCAGCAGTTACAGGTCAGCTAACTATGGCTACACCTTC.

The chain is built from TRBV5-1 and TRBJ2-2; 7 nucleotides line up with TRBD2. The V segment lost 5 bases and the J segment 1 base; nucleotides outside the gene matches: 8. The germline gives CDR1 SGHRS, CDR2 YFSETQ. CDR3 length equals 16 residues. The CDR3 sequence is CASRPPREGNTGELFF. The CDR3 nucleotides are TGCGCCAGCAGGCCTCCCAGGGAGGGGAACACCGGGGAGCTGTTTTTT.

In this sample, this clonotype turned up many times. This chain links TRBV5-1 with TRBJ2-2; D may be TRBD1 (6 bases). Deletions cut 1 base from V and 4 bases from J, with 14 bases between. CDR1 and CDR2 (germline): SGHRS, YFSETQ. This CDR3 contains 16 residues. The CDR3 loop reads CASSLRAGVTTGELFF. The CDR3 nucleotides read TGCGCCAGCAGCTTGCGTGCAGGGGTTACCACCGGGGAGCTGTTTTTT. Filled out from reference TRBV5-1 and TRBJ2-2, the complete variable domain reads KAGVTQTPRYLIKTRGQQVTLSCSPISGHRSVSWYQQTPGQGLQFLFEYFSETQRNKGNFPGRFSGRQFSNSRSEMNVSTLELGDSALYLCASSLRAGVTTGELFFGEGSRLTVL.

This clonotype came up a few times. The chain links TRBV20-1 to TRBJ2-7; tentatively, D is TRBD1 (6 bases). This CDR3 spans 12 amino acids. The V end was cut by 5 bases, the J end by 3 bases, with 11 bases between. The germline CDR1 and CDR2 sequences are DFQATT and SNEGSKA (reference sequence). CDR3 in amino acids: CSAGPDSYEQYF. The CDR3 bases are TGCAGTGCTGGGCCGGACAGCTACGAGCAGTACTTC.

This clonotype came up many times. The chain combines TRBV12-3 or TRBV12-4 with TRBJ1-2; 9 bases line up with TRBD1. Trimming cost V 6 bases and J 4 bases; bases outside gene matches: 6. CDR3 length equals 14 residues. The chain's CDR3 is CASSPGQGFYGYTF. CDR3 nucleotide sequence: TGTGCCAGCAGCCCGGGACAGGGATTCTATGGCTACACCTTC.

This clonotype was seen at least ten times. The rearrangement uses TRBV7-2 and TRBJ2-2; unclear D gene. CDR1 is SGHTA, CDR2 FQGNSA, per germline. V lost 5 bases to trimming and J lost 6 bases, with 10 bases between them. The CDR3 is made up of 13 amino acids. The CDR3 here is CASSPSKAGELFF. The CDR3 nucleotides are TGTGCCAGCAGCCCCTCTAAGGCCGGGGAGCTGTTTTTT.

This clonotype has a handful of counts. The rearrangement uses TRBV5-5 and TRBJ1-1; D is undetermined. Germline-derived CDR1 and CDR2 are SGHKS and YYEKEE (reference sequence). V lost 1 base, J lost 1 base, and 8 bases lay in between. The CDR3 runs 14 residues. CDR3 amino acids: CASSLLFGNTEAFF. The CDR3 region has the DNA TGTGCCAGCAGCTTGTTATTCGGGAACACTGAAGCTTTCTTT.

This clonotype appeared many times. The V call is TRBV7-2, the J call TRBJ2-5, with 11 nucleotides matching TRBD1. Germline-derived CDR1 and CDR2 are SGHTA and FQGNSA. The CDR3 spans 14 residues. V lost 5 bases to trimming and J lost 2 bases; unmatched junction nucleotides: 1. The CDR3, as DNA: TGTGCCAGCAGCCGGGACAGGGGGCAAGAGACCCAGTACTTC. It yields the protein CASSRDRGQETQYF. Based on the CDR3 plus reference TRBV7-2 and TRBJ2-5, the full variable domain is GAGVSQSPSNKVTEKGKDVELRCDPISGHTALYWYRQSLGQGLEFLIYFQGNSAPDKSGLPSDRFSAERTGGSVSTLTIQRTQQEDSAVYLCASSRDRGQETQYFGPGTRLLVL.

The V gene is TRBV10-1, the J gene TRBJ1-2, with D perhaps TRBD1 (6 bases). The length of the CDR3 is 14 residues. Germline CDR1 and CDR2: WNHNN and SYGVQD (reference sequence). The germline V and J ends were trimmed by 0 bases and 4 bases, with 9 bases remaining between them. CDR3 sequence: CASSESGGLYGYTF. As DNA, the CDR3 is TGCGCCAGCAGTGAGTCTGGGGGCCTCTATGGCTACACCTTC.

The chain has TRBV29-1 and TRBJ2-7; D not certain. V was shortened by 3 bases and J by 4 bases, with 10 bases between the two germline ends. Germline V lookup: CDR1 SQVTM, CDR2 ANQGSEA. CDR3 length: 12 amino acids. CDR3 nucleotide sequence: TGCAGCGTTGACTTGGGTCGGTACGAGCAGTACTTC. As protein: CSVDLGRYEQYF.

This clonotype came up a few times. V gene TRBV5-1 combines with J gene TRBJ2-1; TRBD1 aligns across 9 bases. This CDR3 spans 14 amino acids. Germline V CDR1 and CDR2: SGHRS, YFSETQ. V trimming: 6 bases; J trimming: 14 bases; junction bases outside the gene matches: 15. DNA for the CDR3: TGCGCCAGCACCTCGACTACAGGGGGCCTAGGGAAGTTCTTC. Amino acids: CASTSTTGGLGKFF.

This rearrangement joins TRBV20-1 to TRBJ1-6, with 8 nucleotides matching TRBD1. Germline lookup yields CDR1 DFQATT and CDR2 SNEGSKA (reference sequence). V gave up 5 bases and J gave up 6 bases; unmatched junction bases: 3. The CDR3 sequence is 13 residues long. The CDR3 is CSAPQGANSPLHF. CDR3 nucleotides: TGCAGTGCTCCTCAGGGGGCTAATTCACCCCTCCACTTT.

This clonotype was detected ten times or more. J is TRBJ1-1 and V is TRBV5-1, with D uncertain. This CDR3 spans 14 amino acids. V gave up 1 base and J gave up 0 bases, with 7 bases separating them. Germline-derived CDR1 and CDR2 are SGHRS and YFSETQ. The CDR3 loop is CASSLRVMNTEAFF. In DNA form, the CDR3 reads TGCGCCAGCAGCTTGCGGGTTATGAACACTGAAGCTTTCTTT.

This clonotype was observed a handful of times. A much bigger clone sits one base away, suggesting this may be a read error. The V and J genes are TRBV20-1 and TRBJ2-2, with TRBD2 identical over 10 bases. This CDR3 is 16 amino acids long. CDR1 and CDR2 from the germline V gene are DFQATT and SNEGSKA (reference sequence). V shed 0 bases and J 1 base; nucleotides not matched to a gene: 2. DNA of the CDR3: TGCAGTGCTAGAGATCCTAGCGGGGGGAACACCGGGGAGCTGTTTTTT. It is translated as CSARDPSGGNTGELFF.

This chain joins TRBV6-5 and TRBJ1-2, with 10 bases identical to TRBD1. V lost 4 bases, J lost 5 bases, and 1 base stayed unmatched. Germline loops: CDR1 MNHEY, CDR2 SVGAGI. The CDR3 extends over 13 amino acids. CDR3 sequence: CASSWTGGYGYTF. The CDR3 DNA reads TGTGCCAGCAGTTGGACAGGGGGGTATGGCTACACCTTC.

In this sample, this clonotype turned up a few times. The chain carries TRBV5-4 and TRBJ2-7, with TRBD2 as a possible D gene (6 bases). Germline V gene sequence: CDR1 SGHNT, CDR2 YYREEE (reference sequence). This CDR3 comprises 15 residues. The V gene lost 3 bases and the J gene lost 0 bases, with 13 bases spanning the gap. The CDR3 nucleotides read TGTGCCAGCAGCTGGAGGGGATCAGCCTCCTACGAGCAGTACTTC. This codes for CASSWRGSASYEQYF.

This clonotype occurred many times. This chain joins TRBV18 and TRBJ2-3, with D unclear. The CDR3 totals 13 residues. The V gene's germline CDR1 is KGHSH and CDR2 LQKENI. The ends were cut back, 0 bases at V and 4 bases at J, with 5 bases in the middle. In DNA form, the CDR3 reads TGTGCCAGCTCACCACCGCCCCCAGATACGCAGTATTTT. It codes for CASSPPPPDTQYF.

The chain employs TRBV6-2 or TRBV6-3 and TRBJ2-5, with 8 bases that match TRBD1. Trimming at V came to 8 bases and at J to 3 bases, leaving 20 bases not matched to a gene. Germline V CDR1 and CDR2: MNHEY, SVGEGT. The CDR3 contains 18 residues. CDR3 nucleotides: TGTGCCAGCCGGACCCCCCGGACAGGGCAGCCCCGTAAAGAGACCCAGTACTTC. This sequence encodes CASRTPRTGQPRKETQYF.

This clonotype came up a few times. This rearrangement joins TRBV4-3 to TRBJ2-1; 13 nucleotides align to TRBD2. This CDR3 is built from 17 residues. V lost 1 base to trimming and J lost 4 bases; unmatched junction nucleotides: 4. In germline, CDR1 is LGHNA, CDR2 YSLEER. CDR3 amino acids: CASSQGRTSGGYNEQFF. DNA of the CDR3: TGCGCCAGCAGCCAAGGGCGGACTAGCGGGGGTTACAATGAGCAGTTCTTC.

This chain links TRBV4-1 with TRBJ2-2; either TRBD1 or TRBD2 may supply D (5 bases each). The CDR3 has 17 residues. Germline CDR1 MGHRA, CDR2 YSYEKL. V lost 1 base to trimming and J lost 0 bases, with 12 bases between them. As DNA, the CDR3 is TGCGCCAGCAGCCAAGCTAGGGACGCCACGAACACCGGGGAGCTGTTTTTT. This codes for CASSQARDATNTGELFF.

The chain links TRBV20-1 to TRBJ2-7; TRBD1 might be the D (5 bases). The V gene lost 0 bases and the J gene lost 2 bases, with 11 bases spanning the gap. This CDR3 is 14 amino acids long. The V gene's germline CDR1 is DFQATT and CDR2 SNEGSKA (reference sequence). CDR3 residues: CSARDRQLPYEQYF. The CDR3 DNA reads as TGCAGTGCTAGAGACCGACAGTTGCCCTACGAGCAGTACTTC.

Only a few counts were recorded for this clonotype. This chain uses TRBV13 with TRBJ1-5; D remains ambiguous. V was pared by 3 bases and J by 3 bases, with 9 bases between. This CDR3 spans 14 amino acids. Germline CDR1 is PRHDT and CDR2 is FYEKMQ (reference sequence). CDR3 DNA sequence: TGTGCCAGCAGCTTGGGGAAGAACAATCAGCCCCAGCATTTT. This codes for CASSLGKNNQPQHF.

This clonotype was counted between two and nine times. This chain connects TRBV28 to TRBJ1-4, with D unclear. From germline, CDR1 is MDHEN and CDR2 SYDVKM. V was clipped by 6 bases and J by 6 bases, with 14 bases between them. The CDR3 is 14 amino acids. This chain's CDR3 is CASRSLWGDEKLFF. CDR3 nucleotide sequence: TGTGCCAGCAGGTCTCTGTGGGGTGATGAAAAACTGTTTTTT.

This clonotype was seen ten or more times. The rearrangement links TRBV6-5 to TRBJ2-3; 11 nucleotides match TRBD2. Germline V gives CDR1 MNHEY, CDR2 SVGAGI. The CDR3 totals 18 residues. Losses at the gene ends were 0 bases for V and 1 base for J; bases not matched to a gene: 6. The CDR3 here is CASSYSRRLAGRTDTQYF. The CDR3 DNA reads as TGTGCCAGCAGTTACTCGCGGCGACTAGCGGGGCGCACAGATACGCAGTATTTT.

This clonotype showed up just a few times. CDR3 in amino acids: CASSEGAGASYEQYF. CDR3 DNA: TGTGCCAGCAGTGAAGGGGCAGGGGCCTCCTACGAGCAGTACTTC. The rearrangement uses TRBV6-1 and TRBJ2-7; possibly TRBD1 for D (6 bases). Germline V gene data show CDR1 as MNHNS and CDR2 as SASEGT. Trimming shortened V by 1 base and J by 0 bases, and 10 bases separated the two germline ends. The CDR3 totals 15 residues.

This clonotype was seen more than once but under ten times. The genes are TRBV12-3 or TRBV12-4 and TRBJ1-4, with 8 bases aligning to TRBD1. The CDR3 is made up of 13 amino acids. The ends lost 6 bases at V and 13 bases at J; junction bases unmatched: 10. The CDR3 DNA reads TGTGCCAGCAGCCTAAACGGACAGGGAGGACTGTTTTTT. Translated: CASSLNGQGGLFF.

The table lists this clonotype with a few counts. The CDR3 protein is CASSYSQRGGPGQYF. The CDR3 region has the DNA TGTGCCAGCAGTTACTCCCAGCGGGGGGGCCCGGGGCAGTACTTC. The chain recombines TRBV6-5 with TRBJ2-7; 10 bases line up with TRBD2. The length of the CDR3 is 15 residues. V gave up 0 bases and J gave up 9 bases; unmatched junction bases: 8. Germline CDR1 is MNHEY and CDR2 is SVGAGI.

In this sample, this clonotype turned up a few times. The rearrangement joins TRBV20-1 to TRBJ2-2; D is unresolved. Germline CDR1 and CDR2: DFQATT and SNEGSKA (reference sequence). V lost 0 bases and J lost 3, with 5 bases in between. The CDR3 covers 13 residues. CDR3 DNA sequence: TGCAGTGCTAGAGATCACTACACCGGGGAGCTGTTTTTT. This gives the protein CSARDHYTGELFF.

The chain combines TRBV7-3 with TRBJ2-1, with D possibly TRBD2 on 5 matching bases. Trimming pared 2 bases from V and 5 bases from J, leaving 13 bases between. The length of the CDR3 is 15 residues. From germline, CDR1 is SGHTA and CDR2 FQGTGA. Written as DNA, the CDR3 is TGTGCCAGCAGCTTATGGGCGCGGGCTAACAATGAGCAGTTCTTC. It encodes CASSLWARANNEQFF.